This TCR beta chain comes out of a study of early T cells in non-severe SARS-CoV-2 infection. Study information: Sequencing of bulk RNA from unsorted whole blood was done, without chain pairing.

The TCR library protocol was used to attach unique molecular identifiers. These identifiers were attached to individual cDNA molecules. In TCRdb, the 5' RACE reads were re-called with MiXCR into one record per CDR3 protein. The sample comprises 35,000 to 40,000 distinct CDR3 sequences, 5.8% of which are singletons, and roughly 25% rests with the top ten. General study findings and limits: Anti-spike CD8 specificities were favored by VDJdb matching, whose results missed private and CD4 specificities.

This clonotype was observed a handful of times. The antigen is undetermined. CDR3 length: 12 residues. CDR1 and CDR2 from the germline V gene are SGHVS and FQNEAQ. The V segment lost 10 bases and the J segment 4 bases; nucleotides outside the gene matches: 3. The sequence was obtained from an adult who was a healthcare worker with PCR-confirmed SARS-CoV-2 infection or an uninfected control (not recorded which). The chain links TRBV7-8 to TRBJ1-3, with TRBD1 matching over 8 bases. The sequenced material came from whole blood. The CDR3 reads CAIGQGGNTIYF. The CDR3 DNA is TGTGCCATCGGACAGGGAGGAAACACCATATATTTT.